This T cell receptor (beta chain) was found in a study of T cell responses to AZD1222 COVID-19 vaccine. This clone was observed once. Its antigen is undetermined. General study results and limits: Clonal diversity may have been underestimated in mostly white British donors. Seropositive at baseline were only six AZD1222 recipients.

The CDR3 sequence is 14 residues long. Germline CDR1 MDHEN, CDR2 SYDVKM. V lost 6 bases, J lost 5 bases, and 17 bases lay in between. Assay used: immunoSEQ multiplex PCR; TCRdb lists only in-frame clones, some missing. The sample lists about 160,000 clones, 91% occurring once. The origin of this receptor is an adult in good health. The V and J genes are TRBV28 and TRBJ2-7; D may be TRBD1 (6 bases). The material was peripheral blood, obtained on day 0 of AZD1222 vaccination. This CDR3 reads CASSTGWFGHEQYF. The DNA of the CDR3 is TGTGCCAGCAGCACAGGGTGGTTTGGGCACGAGCAGTACTTC.